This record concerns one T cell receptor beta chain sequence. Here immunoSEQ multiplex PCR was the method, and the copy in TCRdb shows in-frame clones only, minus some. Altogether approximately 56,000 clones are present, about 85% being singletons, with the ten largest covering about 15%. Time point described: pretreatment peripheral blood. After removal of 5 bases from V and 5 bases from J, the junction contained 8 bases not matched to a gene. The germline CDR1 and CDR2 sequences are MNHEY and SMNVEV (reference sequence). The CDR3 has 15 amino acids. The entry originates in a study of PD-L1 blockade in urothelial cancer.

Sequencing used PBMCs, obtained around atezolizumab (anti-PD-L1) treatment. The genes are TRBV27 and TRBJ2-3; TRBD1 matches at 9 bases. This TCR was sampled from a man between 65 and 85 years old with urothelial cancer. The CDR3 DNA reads TGTGCCAGCAGTCAAACAGGACAGGGGCTAGATACGCAGTATTTT. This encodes CASSQTGQGLDTQYF.